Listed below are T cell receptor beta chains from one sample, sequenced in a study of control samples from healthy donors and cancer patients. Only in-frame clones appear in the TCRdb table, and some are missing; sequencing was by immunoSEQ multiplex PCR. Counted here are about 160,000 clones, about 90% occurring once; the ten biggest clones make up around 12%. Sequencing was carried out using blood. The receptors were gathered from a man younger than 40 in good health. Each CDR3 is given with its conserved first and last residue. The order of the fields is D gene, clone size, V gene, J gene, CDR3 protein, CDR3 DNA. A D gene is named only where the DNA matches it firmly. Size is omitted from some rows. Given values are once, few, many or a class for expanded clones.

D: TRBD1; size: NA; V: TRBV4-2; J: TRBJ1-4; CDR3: CASSQDKGQGVGKLFF; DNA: TGTGCCAGCAGCCAAGATAAGGGCCAGGGGGTGGGAAAACTGTTTTTT
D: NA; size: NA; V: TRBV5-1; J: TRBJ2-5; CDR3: CASSLGTLETQYF; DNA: TGCGCCAGCAGCTTGGGGACATTGGAGACCCAGTACTTC
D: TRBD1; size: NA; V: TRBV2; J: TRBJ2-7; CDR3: CAAGGDEQYF; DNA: TGTGCCGCAGGGGGCGACGAGCAGTACTTC
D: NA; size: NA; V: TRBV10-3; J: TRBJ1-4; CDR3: CAISDGLVRFF; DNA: TGTGCCATCAGTGATGGGCTCGTGAGGTTTTTT
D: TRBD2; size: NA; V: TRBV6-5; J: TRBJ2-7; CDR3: CASSYSAGGAYEQYF; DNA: TGTGCCAGCAGTTACTCCGCGGGGGGAGCCTACGAGCAGTACTTC
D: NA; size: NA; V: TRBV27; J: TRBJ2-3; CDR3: CASRAASTDTQYF; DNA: TGTGCCAGCAGGGCGGCTAGCACAGATACGCAGTATTTT
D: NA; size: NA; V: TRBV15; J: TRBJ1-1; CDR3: CATSYHQTGYTEAFF; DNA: TGTGCCACCAGCTACCATCAGACGGGCTACACTGAAGCTTTCTTT
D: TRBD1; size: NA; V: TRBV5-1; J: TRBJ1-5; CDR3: CASSPTGGDNQPQHF; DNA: TGCGCCAGCAGCCCCACAGGGGGGGACAATCAGCCCCAGCATTTT
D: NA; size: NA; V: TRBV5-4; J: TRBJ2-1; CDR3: CASSLGISDNEQFF; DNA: TGTGCCAGCAGCTTGGGGATTAGCGACAATGAGCAGTTCTTC
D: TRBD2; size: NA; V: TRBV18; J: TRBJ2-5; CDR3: CASSPKGLPETQYF; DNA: TGTGCCAGCTCACCTAAGGGACTACCAGAGACCCAGTACTTC
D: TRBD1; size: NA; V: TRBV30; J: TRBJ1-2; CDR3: CAWSVQDRGLGGYTF; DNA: TGTGCCTGGAGTGTACAAGACAGGGGACTGGGCGGCTACACCTTC
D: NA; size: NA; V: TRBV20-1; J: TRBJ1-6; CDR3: CSASSPFGGVGSPLHF; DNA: TGCAGTGCTAGTTCCCCTTTCGGGGGGGTCGGTTCACCCCTCCACTTT
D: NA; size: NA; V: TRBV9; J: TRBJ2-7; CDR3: CASSAREEEQYF; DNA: TGTGCCAGCAGCGCCAGGGAGGAAGAGCAGTACTTC
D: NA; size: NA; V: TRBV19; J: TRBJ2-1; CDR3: CASSMAFSFNEQFF; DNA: TGTGCCAGTAGTATGGCCTTCTCCTTCAATGAGCAGTTCTTC
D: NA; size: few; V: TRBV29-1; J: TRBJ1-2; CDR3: CSVGNVDGYTF; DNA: TGCAGCGTTGGGAACGTGGATGGCTACACCTTC
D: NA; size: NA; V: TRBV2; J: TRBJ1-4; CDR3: CASSAQGSGRNEKLFF; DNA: TGTGCCAGCAGTGCACAGGGTAGCGGGCGAAATGAAAAACTGTTTTTT
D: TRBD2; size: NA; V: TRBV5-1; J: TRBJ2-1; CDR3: CASSPRTSGSSYEQFF; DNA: TGCGCCAGCAGCCCGAGGACTAGCGGGAGTAGCTATGAGCAGTTCTTC
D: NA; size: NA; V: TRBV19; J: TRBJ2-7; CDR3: CASSIGGRGYEQYF; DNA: TGTGCCAGTAGTATAGGGGGGAGGGGGTACGAGCAGTACTTC
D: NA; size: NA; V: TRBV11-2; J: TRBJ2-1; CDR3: CASRNLYEQFF; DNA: TGTGCCAGCAGAAATCTCTATGAGCAGTTCTTC
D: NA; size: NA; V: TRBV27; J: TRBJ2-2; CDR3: CASSSPPGAHGELFF; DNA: TGTGCCAGCAGTTCCCCTCCTGGGGCTCACGGGGAGCTGTTTTTT
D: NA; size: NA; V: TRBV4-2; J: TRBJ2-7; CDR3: CASSQGENYEQYF; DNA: TGTGCCAGCAGCCAAGGGGAAAATTACGAGCAGTACTTC
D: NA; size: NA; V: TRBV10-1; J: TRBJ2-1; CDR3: CANRVIKTIEQFF; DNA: TGCGCCAACAGAGTTATCAAGACGATAGAGCAGTTCTTC
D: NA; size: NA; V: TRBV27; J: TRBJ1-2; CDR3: CASSLSQGGYGYTF; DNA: TGTGCCAGCAGTTTATCGCAGGGTGGCTATGGCTACACCTTC
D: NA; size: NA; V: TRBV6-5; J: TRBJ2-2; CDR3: CASRQAGGELFF; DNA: TGTGCCAGTAGACAGGCTGGGGGGGAGCTGTTTTTT
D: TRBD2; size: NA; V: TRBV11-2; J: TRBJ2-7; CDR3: CASSLRREDYEQYF; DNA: TGTGCCAGCAGCTTAAGACGGGAGGACTACGAGCAGTACTTC
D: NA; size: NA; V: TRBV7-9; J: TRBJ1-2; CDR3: CASSLRSGYTF; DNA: TGTGCCAGCAGCTTAAGAAGCGGCTACACCTTC
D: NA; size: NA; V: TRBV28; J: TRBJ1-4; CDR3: CATTAGNEKLFF; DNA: TGTGCCACCACGGCGGGGAATGAAAAACTGTTTTTT
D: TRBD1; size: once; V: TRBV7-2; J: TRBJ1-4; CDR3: CASSLTGGYEKLFF; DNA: TGTGCCAGCAGCTTAACAGGGGGATACGAAAAACTGTTTTTT
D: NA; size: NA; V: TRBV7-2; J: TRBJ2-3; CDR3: CASSSRTDTQYF; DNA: TGTGCCAGCAGCTCCCGAACAGATACGCAGTATTTT
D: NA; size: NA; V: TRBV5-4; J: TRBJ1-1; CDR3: CASSLSGVPEAFF; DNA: TGTGCCAGCAGCTTGTCAGGGGTGCCTGAAGCTTTCTTT
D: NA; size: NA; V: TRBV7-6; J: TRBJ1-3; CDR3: CASSLEFQRGNTIYF; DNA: TGTGCCAGCAGCTTAGAGTTCCAAAGGGGAAACACCATATATTTT
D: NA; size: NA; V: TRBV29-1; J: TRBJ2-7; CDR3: CSVGERLEQYF; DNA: TGCAGCGTTGGTGAAAGGCTCGAGCAGTACTTC
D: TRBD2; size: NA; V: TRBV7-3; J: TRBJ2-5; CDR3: CASSSGTSGTQETQYF; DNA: TGTGCCAGCAGCTCCGGGACTAGCGGGACTCAAGAGACCCAGTACTTC
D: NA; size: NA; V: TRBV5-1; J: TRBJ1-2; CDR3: CATRDSPQKGGYTF; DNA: TGCGCCACCCGAGACAGTCCGCAGAAGGGAGGCTACACCTTC
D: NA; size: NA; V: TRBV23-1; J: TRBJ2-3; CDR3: CASSQGHEIGTQYF; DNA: TGCGCCAGCAGTCAAGGCCACGAGATCGGTACGCAGTATTTT
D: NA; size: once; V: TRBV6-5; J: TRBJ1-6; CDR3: CASRGAGGSNSPLHF; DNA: TGTGCCAGCCGGGGGGCCGGGGGTTCTAATTCACCCCTCCACTTT
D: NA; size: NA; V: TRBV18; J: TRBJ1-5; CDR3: CASSPGLTNQPQHF; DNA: TGTGCCAGCTCCCCCGGACTGACCAATCAGCCCCAGCATTTT
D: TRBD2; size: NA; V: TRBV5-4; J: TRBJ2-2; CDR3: CASSFGLAGNGELFF; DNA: TGTGCCAGCAGCTTTGGGCTAGCGGGCAACGGGGAGCTGTTTTTT
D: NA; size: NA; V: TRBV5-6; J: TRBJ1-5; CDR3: CASSLMGPKEPQHF; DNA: TGTGCCAGCAGCTTGATGGGGCCGAAGGAGCCCCAGCATTTT
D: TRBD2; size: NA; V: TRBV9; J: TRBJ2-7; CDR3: CASSPGTSGIPTYEQYF; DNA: TGTGCCAGCAGCCCCGGGACTAGCGGGATTCCTACCTACGAGCAGTACTTC
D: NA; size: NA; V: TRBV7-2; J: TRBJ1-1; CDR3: CASSPRYDSEEAFF; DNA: TGTGCCAGCAGCCCCCGTTACGACAGTGAGGAAGCTTTCTTT
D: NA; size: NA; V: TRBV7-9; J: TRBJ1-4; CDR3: CASSLGVDEKLFF; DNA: TGTGCCAGCAGCTTAGGGGTGGATGAAAAACTGTTTTTT
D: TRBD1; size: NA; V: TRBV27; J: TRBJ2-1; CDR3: CASSSPGTGANEQFF; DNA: TGTGCCAGCAGTTCGCCTGGGACAGGGGCCAATGAGCAGTTCTTC
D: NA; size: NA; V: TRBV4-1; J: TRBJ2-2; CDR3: CASSQGWGEWNTGELFF; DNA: TGCGCCAGCAGCCAAGGATGGGGGGAGTGGAACACCGGGGAGCTGTTTTTT
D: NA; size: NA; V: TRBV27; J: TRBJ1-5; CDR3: CASSSRTRVIQPQHF; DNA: TGTGCCAGCAGTTCTAGAACGCGAGTGATTCAGCCCCAGCATTTT
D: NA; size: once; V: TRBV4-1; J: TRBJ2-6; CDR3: CASSQGQSSGANVLTF; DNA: TGCGCCAGCAGCCAAGGACAGAGCTCTGGGGCCAACGTCCTGACTTTC
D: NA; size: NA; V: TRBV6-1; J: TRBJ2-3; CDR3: CASSDRGYTDTQYF; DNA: TGTGCCAGCAGTGATCGGGGGTACACAGATACGCAGTATTTT
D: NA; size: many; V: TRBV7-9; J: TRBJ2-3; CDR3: CASSGTYTDTQYF; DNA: TGTGCCAGCAGCGGGACATACACAGATACGCAGTATTTT
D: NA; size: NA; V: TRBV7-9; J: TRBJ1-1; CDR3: CASSSILRLGRRENTEAFF; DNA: TGTGCCAGCAGCTCCATTTTAAGGTTAGGACGCCGGGAGAACACTGAAGCTTTCTTT
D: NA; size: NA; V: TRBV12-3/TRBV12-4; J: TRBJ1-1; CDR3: CASSAGRTEAFF; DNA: TGTGCCAGCAGCGCGGGACGGACTGAAGCTTTCTTT
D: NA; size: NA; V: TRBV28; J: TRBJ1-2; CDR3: CASRLDTAKGYTF; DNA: TGTGCCAGCAGACTAGACACGGCGAAGGGCTACACCTTC
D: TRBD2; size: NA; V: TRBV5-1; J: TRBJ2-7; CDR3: CASSLAGGSYEQYF; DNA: TGCGCCAGCAGCTTGGCCGGGGGGTCCTACGAGCAGTACTTC
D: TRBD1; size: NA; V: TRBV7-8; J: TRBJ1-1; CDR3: CASSSGTAEAFF; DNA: TGTGCCAGCAGTTCCGGGACAGCGGAAGCTTTCTTT
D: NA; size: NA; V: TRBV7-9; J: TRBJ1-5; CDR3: CASSLGQGGQPQHF; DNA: TGTGCCAGCAGCTTAGGGCAGGGTGGTCAGCCCCAGCATTTT
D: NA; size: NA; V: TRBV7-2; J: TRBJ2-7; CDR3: CASSPGLYEQYF; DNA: TGTGCCAGCAGCCCGGGACTTTACGAGCAGTACTTC
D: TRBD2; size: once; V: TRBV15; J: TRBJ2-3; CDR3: CATSRDRGASGNTDTQYF; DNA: TGTGCCACCAGCAGAGATCGAGGGGCTAGCGGGAACACAGATACGCAGTATTTT
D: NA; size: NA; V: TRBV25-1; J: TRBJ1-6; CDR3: CASSKGLSSYNSPLHF; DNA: TGTGCCAGCAGTAAAGGGTTGAGCTCCTATAATTCACCCCTCCACTTT
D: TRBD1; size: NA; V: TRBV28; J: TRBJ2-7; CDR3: CASSLVGQGLLNEQYF; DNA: TGTGCCAGCAGTTTAGTAGGACAGGGGTTACTAAACGAGCAGTACTTC
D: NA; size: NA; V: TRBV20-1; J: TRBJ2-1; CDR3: CSARVYNEQFF; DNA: TGCAGTGCTAGAGTCTATAATGAGCAGTTCTTC
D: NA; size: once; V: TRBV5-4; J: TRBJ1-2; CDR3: CASSPVRGGYTF; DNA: TGTGCCAGCAGCCCAGTAAGGGGCGGCTACACCTTC